This T cell receptor (beta chain) was sequenced for a study of Graves' ophthalmopathy and Graves' hyperthyroidism. Looking at the study overall: Upon initial diagnosis and before any treatment, peripheral blood was collected.

Whole-study results and caveats: Most clonotypes expanded in thyroid above 0.001 frequency were present in blood too. Discrimination between ophthalmopathy and stable hyperthyroidism by a 13-signature model showed about 85% sensitivity and 65% to 84% specificity.

The study enrolled ophthalmopathy donors with moderate-to-severe activity, CAS ≥3, NOSPECS ≥4 and duration under 3 months. Amplification targeted the TCR beta CDR3 regions, with RNA transcripts as the source material. RT-PCR in the first round used HTBI primers; a second-round multiplex PCR followed. MiXCR, run by TCRdb on the multiplex PCR reads, gives a single entry per CDR3 protein. The sample includes approximately 640,000 distinct CDR3 sequences, over 40% of them seen just once. From germline, CDR1 is LNHDA and CDR2 SQIVND (reference sequence). The CDR3 extends over 12 amino acids. Trimming took off 5 bases at V and 1 base at J, with 5 bases between the two ends. This clonotype was counted at least ten times. Its specificity is not known.

This TCR came from an adult man with Graves' ophthalmopathy. The J gene is TRBJ2-5, the V gene TRBV19; no firm D call. The specimen was peripheral blood. CDR3 in DNA: TGTGCCAGTAGTCCCGTCCAAGAGACCCAGTACTTC. This codes for CASSPVQETQYF.